Listed below are T cell receptor beta chains from one sample, sequenced in a study of cytomegalovirus exposure and HLA in healthy donors. Using immunoSEQ multiplex PCR, the repertoire was profiled, and TCRdb retains in-frame clones only, with some absent. Among some 200,000 clones listed, around 86% were seen once. What was sequenced was PBMCs. The origin of the receptors is a man aged 50-59 years in good health and CMV-seronegative. Each CDR3 is given with its conserved first and last residue. The D gene is left open where the match is weak. Clone size, where shown, is once, few, many, or a class for clones that have expanded.

V: TRBV7-5
J: TRBJ2-7
D: -
size: -
length: 16
DNA: TGTGCCAGAAGCCCACCGGTGTTGGCGGGGGAATACGAGCAGTACTTC
CDR3: CARSPPVLAGEYEQYF

V: TRBV6-1
J: TRBJ1-4
D: -
size: -
length: 14
DNA: TGTGCCAGCACCCTCCCGGACAGCCATGAAAAACTGTTTTTT
CDR3: CASTLPDSHEKLFF

V: TRBV7-9
J: TRBJ2-7
D: TRBD1
size: -
length: 17
DNA: TGTGCCAGCAGCTTAGTAAGGGGACAGGGGTCCCCCTACGAGCAGTACTTC
CDR3: CASSLVRGQGSPYEQYF

V: TRBV4-3
J: TRBJ2-3
D: TRBD2
size: -
length: 15
DNA: TGCGCCAGCAGCCACAGACTAGCGCCGGAGCAGACGCAGTATTTT
CDR3: CASSHRLAPEQTQYF

V: TRBV19
J: TRBJ2-1
D: -
size: -
length: 17
DNA: TGTGCCAGTAGTGGAAACCTGTTGCGGAGCTCCTACAATGAGCAGTTCTTC
CDR3: CASSGNLLRSSYNEQFF

V: TRBV15
J: TRBJ2-1
D: -
size: -
length: 19
DNA: TGTGCCACCAGCGGTAGAAAAGACACAGGGCAGAGCTCCTACAATGAGCAGTTCTTC
CDR3: CATSGRKDTGQSSYNEQFF

V: TRBV28
J: TRBJ2-7
D: TRBD2
size: -
length: 14
DNA: TGTGCCAGCAGTTGGACTAGCGGGAACTACGAGCAGTACTTC
CDR3: CASSWTSGNYEQYF

V: TRBV11-3
J: TRBJ2-5
D: TRBD2
size: -
length: 15
DNA: TGTGCCAGCAGTCAATCCGGGACTAGCGTGGAGACCCAGTACTTC
CDR3: CASSQSGTSVETQYF

V: TRBV9
J: TRBJ1-2
D: -
size: -
length: 14
DNA: TGTGCCAGCAGCTCCTCGGGAGCCCCCTATGGCTACACCTTC
CDR3: CASSSSGAPYGYTF

V: TRBV11-2
J: TRBJ2-7
D: TRBD2
size: -
length: 14
DNA: TGTGCCAGCAGCTTCGCTAGCGGGGAATACGAGCAGTACTTC
CDR3: CASSFASGEYEQYF

V: TRBV10-3
J: TRBJ1-6
D: TRBD1
size: -
length: 16
DNA: TGTGCCATCAGTGCCCGGGACAGGGTCCATAATTCACCCCTCCACTTT
CDR3: CAISARDRVHNSPLHF

V: TRBV7-2
J: TRBJ1-2
D: TRBD1
size: -
length: 12
DNA: TGTGCCAGCAGCCTAACAGGGGTTGGCTACACCTTC
CDR3: CASSLTGVGYTF

V: TRBV28
J: TRBJ2-7
D: -
size: -
length: 17
DNA: TGTGCCAGCAGTCGCGACGGCTCGGGCGGGGCCTCTAGTGGGCAGTACTTC
CDR3: CASSRDGSGGASSGQYF

V: TRBV19
J: TRBJ2-7
D: -
size: -
length: 17
DNA: TGTGCCAGTAGTATGGGGCACATGGGGATCAGCTCCTACGAGCAGTACTTC
CDR3: CASSMGHMGISSYEQYF

V: TRBV5-6
J: TRBJ2-1
D: -
size: -
length: 13
DNA: TGTGCCAGCAGCCCTGACAGGTACAATGAGCAGTTCTTC
CDR3: CASSPDRYNEQFF

V: TRBV7-2
J: TRBJ2-1
D: TRBD1
size: once
length: 16
DNA: TGTGCCAGCAGCTTAGCCGCAGGGGGCGTCTACAATGAGCAGTTCTTC
CDR3: CASSLAAGGVYNEQFF

V: TRBV5-1
J: TRBJ2-7
D: -
size: -
length: 16
DNA: TGCGCCAGCAGCTGGCTGGACGGAGGGAGCTCCTACGAGCAGTACTTC
CDR3: CASSWLDGGSSYEQYF

V: TRBV6-6
J: TRBJ2-5
D: -
size: -
length: 11
DNA: TGTGCCAGCAGTTTAGAGGAGACCCAGTACTTC
CDR3: CASSLEETQYF

V: TRBV7-2
J: TRBJ2-7
D: TRBD1
size: -
length: 14
DNA: TGTGCCAGCAGCCTTGGACAGGGAGGCTACGAGCAGTACTTC
CDR3: CASSLGQGGYEQYF

V: TRBV15
J: TRBJ2-1
D: -
size: -
length: 15
DNA: TGTGCCACCAGCAGAGATCCTGTAGTCGCCGCTGAGCAGTTCTTC
CDR3: CATSRDPVVAAEQFF

V: TRBV6-1
J: TRBJ1-1
D: -
size: once
length: 13
DNA: TGTGCCAGCAGGCTAATCGGGAACACTGAAGCTTTCTTT
CDR3: CASRLIGNTEAFF

V: TRBV6-5
J: TRBJ2-7
D: TRBD2
size: -
length: 15
DNA: TGTGCCAGCAGTTACGAAAGCGGGGGGACTTCGGAGCAGTACTTC
CDR3: CASSYESGGTSEQYF

V: TRBV19
J: TRBJ2-5
D: TRBD1
size: few
length: 13
DNA: TGTGCCAGTAGTAGCGACAGGGGAGAGACCCAGTACTTC
CDR3: CASSSDRGETQYF

V: TRBV27
J: TRBJ1-1
D: -
size: -
length: 13
DNA: TGTGCCACCAACATACCCGATGGGAGGGGTGCTTTCTTT
CDR3: CATNIPDGRGAFF

V: TRBV28
J: TRBJ1-2
D: -
size: -
length: 14
DNA: TGTGCCAGCAGGTCAACAGGGAGGGCGGATGGCTACACCTTC
CDR3: CASRSTGRADGYTF

V: TRBV18
J: TRBJ2-5
D: -
size: -
length: 12
DNA: TGTGCCAGCTCACGACTTCAAGAGACCCAGTACTTC
CDR3: CASSRLQETQYF

V: TRBV19
J: TRBJ1-2
D: -
size: -
length: 15
DNA: TGTGCCAGTAGGTACGGGTTATCCACTAACTATGGCTACACCTTC
CDR3: CASRYGLSTNYGYTF

V: TRBV29-1
J: TRBJ1-1
D: TRBD1
size: -
length: 13
DNA: TGCAGCGTTGGCGGGACAGTGGGCACTGAAGCTTTCTTT
CDR3: CSVGGTVGTEAFF

V: TRBV25-1
J: TRBJ2-1
D: TRBD2
size: -
length: 14
DNA: TGTGCCAGCAGTGTTGCGGGAGGAAGCAATGAGCAGTTCTTC
CDR3: CASSVAGGSNEQFF

V: TRBV7-2
J: TRBJ2-2
D: -
size: -
length: 16
DNA: TGTGCCAGCAGCTTAGAGAGCGGGTCGAACACCGGGGAGCTGTTTTTT
CDR3: CASSLESGSNTGELFF

V: TRBV28
J: TRBJ2-7
D: -
size: -
length: 16
DNA: TGTGCCAGCAGTTCCCTGGGAGGTACGGCGAACTACGAGCAGTACTTC
CDR3: CASSSLGGTANYEQYF

V: TRBV5-5
J: TRBJ2-7
D: -
size: -
length: 16
DNA: TGTGCCAGCAGCTTGTTTGGGCGCAGGGTGGAGGGCGAGCAGTACTTC
CDR3: CASSLFGRRVEGEQYF

V: TRBV5-1
J: TRBJ2-7
D: -
size: -
length: 15
DNA: TGCGCCAGCAGCGTTCCCGATCCCGAGCCCTACGAGCAGTACTTC
CDR3: CASSVPDPEPYEQYF

V: TRBV10-3
J: TRBJ2-7
D: -
size: -
length: 13
DNA: TGTGCCAACGGACCCGGGGGAGGCAACGAGCAGTACTTC
CDR3: CANGPGGGNEQYF

V: TRBV4-3
J: TRBJ2-7
D: TRBD2
size: few
length: 16
DNA: TGCGCCAGCAGCCGAGACCTAACTAGCGGGAACTACGAGCAGTACTTC
CDR3: CASSRDLTSGNYEQYF

V: TRBV29-1
J: TRBJ2-1
D: -
size: -
length: 14
DNA: TGCAGCGTTGCGCCGGCCACAGGGTACAATGAGCAGTTCTTC
CDR3: CSVAPATGYNEQFF

V: TRBV13
J: TRBJ2-3
D: TRBD2
size: -
length: 21
DNA: TGTGCCAGCAGCTTAGATTCGGGGTTGGGTAGCGGGGGCCTCTACACAGATACGCAGTATTTT
CDR3: CASSLDSGLGSGGLYTDTQYF

V: TRBV7-8
J: TRBJ2-3
D: TRBD2
size: -
length: 16
DNA: TGTGCCAGCAGCCTACGACTAGCGGGAACGGTAGATACGCAGTATTTT
CDR3: CASSLRLAGTVDTQYF